This is a list of T cell receptor beta chains from one sample in a study of T-cell reconstitution after alpha-beta-depleted transplantation in children. From the PCR reads, TCRdb called clonotypes with MiXCR, one entry per CDR3 protein. The sample comprises hundreds of thousands of distinct CDR3 sequences, 10% of which are singletons, and 2% to 2.5% rests with the top ten. This specimen consisted of PBMCs, obtained before TCRalphabeta/CD19-depleted stem cell transplant. The source is a child between 2 and 9 years old with inherited bone marrow failure, due to receive a stem cell transplant. The CDR3 runs from the conserved cysteine through the conserved F or W. Each record gives: D gene, J gene, clone size, V gene, CDR3 DNA, CDR3 protein. A D gene is named only where the DNA matches it firmly. Clone size is shown for a subset of rows, as once, few, many or a class of expanded clone.

D gene: .; J gene: TRBJ2-3; clone size: many; V gene: TRBV6-5; CDR3 DNA: TGTGCCAGCAGTTATTTGGATACGCAGTATTTT; CDR3 protein: CASSYLDTQYF
D gene: TRBD1; J gene: TRBJ2-7; clone size: few; V gene: TRBV30; CDR3 DNA: TGTGCCTGGAGAGCTAGTATTTGGGACAGAGAGCCGAGAGGCTACGAGCAGTACTTC; CDR3 protein: CAWRASIWDREPRGYEQYF
D gene: .; J gene: TRBJ2-2; clone size: many; V gene: TRBV21-1; CDR3 DNA: TGTGCCAGCAGCGAGGCCGAGAACACCGGGGAGCTGTTTTTT; CDR3 protein: CASSEAENTGELFF
D gene: .; J gene: TRBJ1-5; clone size: many; V gene: TRBV10-3; CDR3 DNA: TGTGCCATCAGTGAGAGGGTTGGACCCCAGCCCCAGCATTTT; CDR3 protein: CAISERVGPQPQHF
D gene: TRBD2; J gene: TRBJ2-2; clone size: many; V gene: TRBV12-3/TRBV12-4; CDR3 DNA: TGTGCCAGCAGTCCCTTAGCGGGAGGACTCGGGGAGCTGTTTTTT; CDR3 protein: CASSPLAGGLGELFF
D gene: .; J gene: TRBJ2-2; clone size: many; V gene: TRBV5-7; CDR3 DNA: TGTGCCAGCAGCCCCGTGTACGGCACCGGGGAGCTGTTTTTT; CDR3 protein: CASSPVYGTGELFF
D gene: .; J gene: TRBJ1-1; clone size: many; V gene: TRBV12-3/TRBV12-4; CDR3 DNA: TGTGCCAGCAGTTTTAGGGTCCCCAACACTGAAGCTTTCTTT; CDR3 protein: CASSFRVPNTEAFF
D gene: .; J gene: TRBJ2-7; clone size: .; V gene: TRBV7-9; CDR3 DNA: TGTGCCAGCAGCCGCGAGGGGGGAGGCTACGAGCAGTACTTC; CDR3 protein: CASSREGGGYEQYF
D gene: TRBD1; J gene: TRBJ2-7; clone size: many; V gene: TRBV12-3/TRBV12-4; CDR3 DNA: TGTGCCAGCAGTTTCGGACAGGGTGGGTACGAGCAGTACTTC; CDR3 protein: CASSFGQGGYEQYF
D gene: .; J gene: TRBJ2-7; clone size: many; V gene: TRBV4-3; CDR3 DNA: TGCGCCAGCAGCCAGGGGCGGGAAACCGCCTACGAGCAGTACTTC; CDR3 protein: CASSQGRETAYEQYF
D gene: TRBD2; J gene: TRBJ2-3; clone size: many; V gene: TRBV6-2/TRBV6-3; CDR3 DNA: TGTGCCAGCAGGGACCTAGCGGACACAGATACGCAGTATTTT; CDR3 protein: CASRDLADTDTQYF
D gene: .; J gene: TRBJ2-7; clone size: many; V gene: TRBV6-5; CDR3 DNA: TGTGCCAGCAGTTGGGACACCGCCTACGAGCAGTACTTC; CDR3 protein: CASSWDTAYEQYF
D gene: TRBD2; J gene: TRBJ2-3; clone size: many; V gene: TRBV9; CDR3 DNA: TGTGCCAGCAGCGTAGGTACTAGCGGGAGAACAGATACGCAGTATTTT; CDR3 protein: CASSVGTSGRTDTQYF
D gene: .; J gene: TRBJ2-5; clone size: few; V gene: TRBV5-5; CDR3 DNA: TGTGCCAGCAGCTTGGAAGGCAGCAGCCAAGAGACCCAGTACTTC; CDR3 protein: CASSLEGSSQETQYF
D gene: .; J gene: TRBJ2-5; clone size: .; V gene: TRBV12-3/TRBV12-4; CDR3 DNA: TGTGCCAGCCTGTCGCCGGCGGAGACCCAGTACTTC; CDR3 protein: CASLSPAETQYF
D gene: TRBD2; J gene: TRBJ2-2; clone size: many; V gene: TRBV9; CDR3 DNA: TGTGCCAGCAGCGACCCCGCGCGCAGCGGGGGAATCGGCACCGGGGAGCTGTTTTTT; CDR3 protein: CASSDPARSGGIGTGELFF
D gene: .; J gene: TRBJ1-2; clone size: many; V gene: TRBV11-2; CDR3 DNA: TGTGCCAGCAGCTTTCAGGGTGCCTATGGCTACACCTTC; CDR3 protein: CASSFQGAYGYTF
D gene: .; J gene: TRBJ1-2; clone size: many; V gene: TRBV12-3/TRBV12-4; CDR3 DNA: TGTGCCAGCAGTCCCTACCGACTAGGAGGGAACTATGGCTACACCTTC; CDR3 protein: CASSPYRLGGNYGYTF
D gene: TRBD2; J gene: TRBJ2-3; clone size: many; V gene: TRBV7-9; CDR3 DNA: TGTGCCAGCAGCGGGACTAGCGGGGTAACAGATACGCAGTATTTT; CDR3 protein: CASSGTSGVTDTQYF
D gene: TRBD1; J gene: TRBJ1-4; clone size: few; V gene: TRBV7-2; CDR3 DNA: TGTGCCAGCAGCTGGACAGGGGGCGCAAGGGAAAAACTGTTTTTT; CDR3 protein: CASSWTGGAREKLFF